A selection of T cell receptor beta chains follows, all from one sample in a study of lymphopenia after photon versus proton radiotherapy. Sequencing used immunoSEQ multiplex PCR; TCRdb keeps in-frame clones, though not all of them. This table holds about 70,000 clones, about nine tenths found once. Material: peripheral blood, obtained from a patient treated with proton-based radiotherapy. The receptors were sampled from a man aged 80 or over with esophageal cancer. The CDR3 runs from the conserved cysteine through the conserved F or W. A D gene is named only where the DNA matches it firmly. The size of a clone is reported for some rows only, either as once, few or many, or as a class for expanded clones.

D gene,clone size,V gene,CDR3 length,J gene,CDR3 DNA,CDR3 protein
-,-,TRBV6-1,15,TRBJ1-5,TGTGCCAGCAGTGTGGCAGGGTATGAGGATCAGCCCCAGCATTTT,CASSVAGYEDQPQHF
TRBD1,-,TRBV4-3,19,TRBJ1-5,TGCGCCAGCAGCCAAGATGCAGGGACAGGGTTTTTTAGCAATCAGCCCCAGCATTTT,CASSQDAGTGFFSNQPQHF
TRBD1,-,TRBV6-5,15,TRBJ2-1,TGTGCCAGCAGTTATAGGCCGGACAGGGATAATGAGCAGTTCTTC,CASSYRPDRDNEQFF
-,-,TRBV15,15,TRBJ1-6,TGTGCCACCAGCAGAGATCTTGCAGATAATTCACCCCTCCACTTT,CATSRDLADNSPLHF
TRBD1,-,TRBV14,15,TRBJ1-2,TGTGCCAGCAGCCGACAGACAGGGGTCAACTATGGCTACACCTTC,CASSRQTGVNYGYTF
-,-,TRBV12-5,15,TRBJ2-3,TGTGCTAGTGCCTGGGGGGGGGCGGGCACAGATACGCAGTATTTT,CASAWGGAGTDTQYF
TRBD2,-,TRBV30,14,TRBJ2-7,TGTGCCTGGAAGCTTTGGGGGGGGTCCTACGAGCAGTACTTC,CAWKLWGGSYEQYF
TRBD1,-,TRBV5-1,16,TRBJ2-1,TGCGCCAGCAGCTTTTCCGGGACAGGGGCCTACAATGAGCAGTTCTTC,CASSFSGTGAYNEQFF
-,-,TRBV18,16,TRBJ2-1,TGTGCCAGCTCACCACCGCTGGGGAGCTCCTACAATGAGCAGTTCTTC,CASSPPLGSSYNEQFF
-,few,TRBV27,14,TRBJ1-2,TGTGCCAGCAGCACCAGACAGAGGAACTATGGCTACACCTTC,CASSTRQRNYGYTF
TRBD2,-,TRBV9,14,TRBJ2-7,TGTGCCAGCAGCGTAGGAACTAGCGGTTACGAGCAGTACTTC,CASSVGTSGYEQYF
TRBD1,once,TRBV19,14,TRBJ2-1,TGTGCCAGTAATGACAGGGTGTCCTACAATGAGCAGTTCTTC,CASNDRVSYNEQFF
-,few,TRBV4-2,14,TRBJ2-7,TGTGCCAGCAGCCCCCAGGGATACCCCTACGAGCAGTACTTC,CASSPQGYPYEQYF
TRBD1,once,TRBV19,14,TRBJ1-5,TGTGCCAGTAAGAATGGACAGGGCAATCAGCCCCAGCATTTT,CASKNGQGNQPQHF
TRBD1,-,TRBV19,15,TRBJ1-4,TGTGCCAGTAGTATGTTGACAGGGGCCGATGAAAAACTGTTTTTT,CASSMLTGADEKLFF
-,-,TRBV4-2,14,TRBJ2-5,TGTGCCAGCAGCCAAGATACGGGACTGAGGACCCAGTACTTC,CASSQDTGLRTQYF
-,-,TRBV19,14,TRBJ1-5,TGTGCCAGTAGTACTACAGGAGGACTCCAGCCCCAGCATTTT,CASSTTGGLQPQHF
-,-,TRBV10-3,13,TRBJ2-1,TGTGCCATCAGTAAGACTCAATCCAATGAGCAGTTCTTC,CAISKTQSNEQFF
TRBD1,-,TRBV4-3,15,TRBJ1-2,TGCGCCAGCAGCCAAGTGACAGGGGACATCTATGGCTACACCTTC,CASSQVTGDIYGYTF
-,-,TRBV9,15,TRBJ2-7,TGTGCCAGCAGCCCCATCGGGGGAGGTGGCTACGAGCAGTACTTC,CASSPIGGGGYEQYF
TRBD1,-,TRBV2,16,TRBJ1-5,TGTGCCAGCAGCCCCCGGGGGGACAGCCTCAATCAGCCCCAGCATTTT,CASSPRGDSLNQPQHF
TRBD1,-,TRBV6-5,12,TRBJ2-7,TGTGCCGTCCGGGACAGGGCAAACGAGCAGTACTTC,CAVRDRANEQYF
-,few,TRBV5-6,14,TRBJ1-3,TGTGCCAGCAGCTCGACTAGGGCTGGAAACACCATATATTTT,CASSSTRAGNTIYF
-,-,TRBV4-1,15,TRBJ2-1,TGCGCCAGCAGCCAAGACCCCAGCTCCTACAATGAGCAGTTCTTC,CASSQDPSSYNEQFF
-,-,TRBV15,15,TRBJ2-1,TGTGCCACCAGCCGGGACATAAGCTCCTACAATGAGCAGTTCTTC,CATSRDISSYNEQFF
-,-,TRBV30,11,TRBJ2-5,TGTGCCTGGAGTTTTGGGGAGACCCAGTACTTC,CAWSFGETQYF
TRBD2,-,TRBV5-1,17,TRBJ2-5,TGCGCCAGCAGCTTGGGACTAGCGGGATTTAGGCAAGAGACCCAGTACTTC,CASSLGLAGFRQETQYF
-,-,TRBV6-6,16,TRBJ1-1,TGTGCCAGCAAGGTTACGGGAGGGGCGGTGAACACTGAAGCTTTCTTT,CASKVTGGAVNTEAFF
TRBD1,once,TRBV29-1,13,TRBJ2-7,TGCAGCGTTTGGACAGGGGGACTGCTCGAGCAGTACTTC,CSVWTGGLLEQYF
TRBD2,-,TRBV9,16,TRBJ2-3,TGTGCCAGCAGCTATGGACTAGCGGGAGTAACAGATACGCAGTATTTT,CASSYGLAGVTDTQYF